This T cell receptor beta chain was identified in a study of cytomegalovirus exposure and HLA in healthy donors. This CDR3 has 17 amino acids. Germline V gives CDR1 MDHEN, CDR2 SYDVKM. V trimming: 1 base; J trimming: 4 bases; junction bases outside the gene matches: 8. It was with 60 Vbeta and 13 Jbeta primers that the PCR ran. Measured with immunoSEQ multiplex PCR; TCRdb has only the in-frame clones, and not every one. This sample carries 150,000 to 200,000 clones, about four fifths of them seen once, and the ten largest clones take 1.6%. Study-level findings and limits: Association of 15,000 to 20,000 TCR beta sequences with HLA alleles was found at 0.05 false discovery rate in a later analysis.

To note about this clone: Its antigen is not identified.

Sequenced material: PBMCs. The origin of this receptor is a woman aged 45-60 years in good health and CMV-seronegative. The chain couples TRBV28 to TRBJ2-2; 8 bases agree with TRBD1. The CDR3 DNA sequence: TGTGCCAGCAGTTTATCGGGGCAGGGGGCCGGCACCGGGGAGCTGTTTTTT. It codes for CASSLSGQGAGTGELFF.